This TCR beta chain was captured in a study of PD-L1 blockade in urothelial cancer. Indicated time point: peripheral blood 6 weeks after treatment start. Using immunoSEQ multiplex PCR, the repertoire was profiled, and TCRdb retains in-frame clones only, with some absent. The table lists around 50,000 clones, roughly 91% of them singletons. The length of the CDR3 is 12 residues. Trimming took off 7 bases at V and 6 bases at J, with 12 bases between the two ends. Germline lookup yields CDR1 MDHEN and CDR2 SYDVKM. The receptor's source is a man aged 60 to 75 with urothelial cancer. The sample in question was PBMCs, obtained around atezolizumab (anti-PD-L1) treatment. V gene TRBV28 combines with J gene TRBJ1-1; maybe TRBD1 (6 bases). The CDR3 DNA reads as TGTGCCAGCATACAGGGTTACTCTGAAGCTTTCTTT. Translating it yields CASIQGYSEAFF.